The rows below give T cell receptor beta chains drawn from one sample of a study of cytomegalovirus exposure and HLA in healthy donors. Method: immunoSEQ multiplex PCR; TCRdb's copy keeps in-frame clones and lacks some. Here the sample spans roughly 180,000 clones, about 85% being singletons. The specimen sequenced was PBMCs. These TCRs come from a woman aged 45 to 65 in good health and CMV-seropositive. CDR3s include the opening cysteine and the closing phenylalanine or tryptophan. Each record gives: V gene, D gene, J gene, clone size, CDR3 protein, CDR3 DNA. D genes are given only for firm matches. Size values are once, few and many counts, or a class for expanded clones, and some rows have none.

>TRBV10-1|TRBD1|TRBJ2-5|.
CASSEAGQGETQYF
TGCGCCAGCAGTGAGGCGGGACAGGGGGAGACCCAGTACTTC
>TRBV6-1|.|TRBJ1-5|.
CTSRRRDYNQPQHF
TGTACCAGCAGACGCAGGGATTACAATCAGCCCCAGCATTTT
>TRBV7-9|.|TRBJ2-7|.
CASSARDFLTYEQYF
TGTGCCAGCAGCGCCCGGGACTTTTTAACCTACGAGCAGTACTTC
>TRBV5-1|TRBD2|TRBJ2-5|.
CASSGLAGVGKTQYF
TGCGCCAGCAGCGGGCTAGCGGGAGTCGGGAAGACCCAGTACTTC
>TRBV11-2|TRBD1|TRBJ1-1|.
CASSTGTAQNTEAFF
TGTGCCAGCAGCACAGGGACAGCCCAGAACACTGAAGCTTTCTTT
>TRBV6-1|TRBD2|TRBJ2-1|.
CASSDRRERAYNEQFF
TGTGCCAGCAGTGACAGGCGGGAGAGGGCCTACAATGAGCAGTTCTTC
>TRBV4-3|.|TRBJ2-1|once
CASSQDYRRSGEQFF
TGCGCCAGCAGCCAAGATTATCGACGGAGCGGTGAGCAGTTCTTC
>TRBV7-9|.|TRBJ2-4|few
CASSDPGQPKNIQYF
TGTGCCAGCAGCGATCCTGGACAGCCGAAAAACATTCAGTACTTC
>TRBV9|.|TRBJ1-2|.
CASSVDSNYGYTF
TGTGCCAGCAGCGTCGACAGTAACTATGGCTACACCTTC
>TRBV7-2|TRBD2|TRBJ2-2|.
CASSRLAGFTGELFF
TGTGCCAGCAGCCGGCTAGCGGGATTCACCGGGGAGCTGTTTTTT
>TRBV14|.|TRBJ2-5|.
CASSQPLGGFRETQYF
TGTGCCAGCAGCCAACCCCTAGGAGGTTTCCGGGAGACCCAGTACTTC
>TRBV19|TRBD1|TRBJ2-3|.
CASSPRTGTTDTQYF
TGTGCCAGTAGTCCGAGGACAGGGACCACAGATACGCAGTATTTT
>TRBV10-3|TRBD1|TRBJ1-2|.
CAISFAPGQGARGYTF
TGTGCCATCAGCTTCGCCCCCGGACAGGGGGCGCGGGGCTACACCTTC
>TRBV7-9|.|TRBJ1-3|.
CASSFSLEGNTIYF
TGTGCCAGCAGCTTCTCTCTTGAGGGAAACACCATATATTTT
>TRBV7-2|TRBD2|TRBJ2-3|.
CASTSFSGGEAQYF
TGTGCCAGCACCTCTTTTTCGGGGGGAGAGGCGCAGTATTTT
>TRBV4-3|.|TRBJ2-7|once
CPRRGAHEQYF
TGCCCCCGCCGGGGGGCCCACGAGCAGTACTTC
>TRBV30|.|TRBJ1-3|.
CAWALRSGNTIYF
TGTGCCTGGGCCCTGAGGTCTGGAAACACCATATATTTT
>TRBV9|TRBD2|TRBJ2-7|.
CASSPRTSGPFEQYF
TGTGCCAGCAGCCCCCGGACTAGCGGTCCGTTCGAGCAGTACTTC
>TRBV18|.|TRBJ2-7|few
CASSGPPFSYEQYF
TGTGCCAGCTCCGGTCCTCCTTTCTCCTACGAGCAGTACTTC
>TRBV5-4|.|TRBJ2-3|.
CAVGGRGTDTQYF
TGTGCCGTGGGGGGACGTGGCACAGATACGCAGTATTTT
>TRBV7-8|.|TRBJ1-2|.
CASSSTGSIGYGYTF
TGTGCCAGCAGCTCTACAGGGTCAATTGGCTATGGCTACACCTTC
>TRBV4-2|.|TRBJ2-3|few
CASSLAGLDTQYF
TGTGCCAGCAGCCTCGCGGGATTAGATACGCAGTATTTT
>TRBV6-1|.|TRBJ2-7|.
CASSSGTSGLYEQYF
TGTGCCAGCAGTTCCGGGACAAGCGGACTCTACGAGCAGTACTTC
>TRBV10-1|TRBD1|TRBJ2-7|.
CARTRYGQVYEQYF
TGCGCCAGAACCCGGTATGGACAGGTTTACGAGCAGTACTTC
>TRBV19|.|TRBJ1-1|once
CASSKQNTEAFF
TGTGCCAGTAGTAAACAGAACACTGAAGCTTTCTTT
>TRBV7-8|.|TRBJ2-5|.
CASSSMNQETQYF
TGTGCCAGCAGCTCGATGAACCAGGAGACCCAGTACTTC
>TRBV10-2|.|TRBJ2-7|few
CAISEFDYLASEQYF
TGTGCCATCAGTGAGTTCGATTACCTAGCGTCGGAGCAGTACTTC
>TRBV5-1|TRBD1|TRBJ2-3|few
CASSLDRADTQYF
TGCGCCAGCAGCCTAGACAGGGCAGATACGCAGTATTTT
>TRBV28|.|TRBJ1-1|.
CASSFGMNTEAFF
TGTGCCAGCAGTTTCGGGATGAACACTGAAGCTTTCTTT